This is a list of T cell receptor beta chains from one sample in a study of T-cell memory formation after mild COVID-19. One entry per CDR3 protein results from TCRdb running MiXCR on the 5' RACE reads. The table shows approximately 180,000 distinct CDR3 sequences, with 16% occurring only once. Sequencing input: PBMCs or a T cell subset sorted from them (not recorded which). These receptors originate from an adult woman who had mild COVID-19 (a few samples of this study predate the infection). Cell type and time point are not known. Both conserved end residues are part of each CDR3. The order of the fields is clone size, D gene, V gene, J gene, CDR3 protein, CDR3 DNA. D genes are given only for firm matches. Clone size appears in some rows only: once, few, many, or a class for an expanded clone.

>NA|NA|TRBV9|TRBJ2-1
CASSVDPSAEQFF
TGTGCTAGCAGCGTAGACCCTTCAGCTGAGCAGTTCTTC
>NA|NA|TRBV12-3/TRBV12-4|TRBJ1-1
CASRRGSNTEAFF
TGTGCCAGCAGGCGGGGGTCGAACACTGAAGCTTTCTTT
>NA|NA|TRBV5-1|TRBJ2-7
CASTDIGSYEQYF
TGCGCCAGCACGGATATTGGCTCCTACGAGCAGTACTTC
>many|NA|TRBV12-3/TRBV12-4|TRBJ2-5
CASLWRGREETQYF
TGTGCCAGCTTATGGAGGGGGCGCGAAGAGACCCAGTACTTC
>NA|TRBD1|TRBV5-1|TRBJ2-7
CASSPKGQAYEQYF
TGCGCCAGCAGCCCCAAAGGACAGGCCTACGAGCAGTACTTC
>few|TRBD2|TRBV12-3/TRBV12-4|TRBJ2-3
CALSVAGADTQYF
TGTGCCCTGAGCGTAGCGGGGGCAGATACGCAGTATTTT
>NA|NA|TRBV5-1|TRBJ2-7
CASSLGKTKGPSYEQYF
TGCGCCAGCAGCCTGGGTAAGACGAAGGGGCCCTCCTACGAGCAGTACTTC
>NA|NA|TRBV20-1|TRBJ1-4
CSARVGTATNEKLFF
TGCAGTGCTAGAGTAGGCACCGCAACTAATGAAAAACTGTTTTTT
>few|NA|TRBV19|TRBJ1-6
CASSIEQGRANSPLHF
TGTGCCAGTAGTATAGAGCAGGGAAGGGCCAATTCACCCCTCCACTTT
>many|TRBD2|TRBV5-1|TRBJ2-3
CASRDSTSGIGTDTQYF
TGCGCCAGCAGGGATAGTACTAGCGGGATAGGCACAGATACGCAGTATTTT
>many|NA|TRBV12-3/TRBV12-4|TRBJ2-1
CASSLPGPYNEQFF
TGTGCCAGCAGTTTGCCAGGCCCCTACAATGAGCAGTTCTTC
>few|TRBD2|TRBV7-2|TRBJ2-3
CASSQTSGRSDTQYF
TGTGCCAGCAGCCAGACTAGCGGGCGATCAGATACGCAGTATTTT
>NA|TRBD2|TRBV12-3/TRBV12-4|TRBJ2-7
CASRSGGTHEQYF
TGTGCCAGCAGGAGCGGGGGGACGCACGAGCAGTACTTC
>NA|NA|TRBV18|TRBJ2-2
CASSPRWTGELFF
TGTGCCAGCTCACCACGGTGGACCGGGGAGCTGTTTTTT
>NA|NA|TRBV25-1|TRBJ1-2
CASSESGYGYTF
TGTGCCAGCAGTGAGAGCGGGTATGGCTACACCTTC
>few|NA|TRBV21-1|TRBJ2-2
CASSGGNDGELFF
TGTGCCAGCAGTGGGGGAAACGACGGGGAGCTGTTTTTT
>few|NA|TRBV5-5|TRBJ2-1
CASSQDNAEQFF
TGTGCCAGCAGCCAGGACAATGCTGAGCAGTTCTTC
>NA|NA|TRBV12-3/TRBV12-4|TRBJ2-3
CASRERGAGTDTQYF
TGTGCCAGCCGGGAGAGGGGGGCCGGGACAGATACGCAGTATTTT
>many|NA|TRBV3-1|TRBJ2-7
CASSQAGGTQYF
TGTGCCAGCAGCCAAGCTGGGGGGACACAGTACTTC
>few|NA|TRBV12-3/TRBV12-4|TRBJ2-5
CASSPRDGGRGETQYF
TGTGCCAGCAGTCCCCGGGACGGAGGACGCGGAGAGACCCAGTACTTC
>once|TRBD2|TRBV7-2|TRBJ2-3
CASSLASGRSTDTQYF
TGTGCCAGCAGCTTAGCTAGCGGGAGAAGCACAGATACGCAGTATTTT
>few|NA|TRBV5-1|TRBJ2-5
CASSLARSQETQYF
TGCGCCAGCAGCTTGGCCCGATCCCAAGAGACCCAGTACTTC
>few|TRBD2|TRBV3-1|TRBJ2-1
CASSPGGVRSYNEQFF
TGTGCCAGCAGCCCGGGGGGTGTTCGGTCCTACAATGAGCAGTTCTTC
>few|NA|TRBV7-2|TRBJ2-1
CASRSSTGTTNEQFF
TGTGCCAGCAGGTCTTCTACCGGGACCACCAATGAGCAGTTCTTC
>few|NA|TRBV10-3|TRBJ2-7
CAISVGTGNSYEQYF
TGTGCCATCAGTGTTGGTACGGGGAACTCCTACGAGCAGTACTTC
>NA|NA|TRBV12-3/TRBV12-4|TRBJ1-2
CASSFFYGYTF
TGTGCCAGCAGTTTCTTCTATGGCTACACCTTC
>few|NA|TRBV7-9|TRBJ2-1
CASSLQGMSYNEQFF
TGTGCCAGCAGCCTCCAAGGGATGTCATACAATGAGCAGTTCTTC
>NA|NA|TRBV7-6|TRBJ2-7
CASSLVETPDYEQYF
TGTGCCAGCAGCTTAGTCGAGACACCCGACTACGAGCAGTACTTC
>few|NA|TRBV5-1|TRBJ2-4
CASSLNGGEYIQYF
TGCGCCAGCAGCTTGAACGGGGGTGAATACATTCAGTACTTC
>few|TRBD1|TRBV6-8|TRBJ2-6
CASTSNFGDREAGANVLTF
TGTGCCAGCACCTCAAACTTCGGGGACAGGGAGGCTGGGGCCAACGTCCTGACTTTC
>few|TRBD1|TRBV13|TRBJ1-1
CASSFRGQAAFF
TGTGCCAGCAGCTTCAGGGGACAGGCTGCTTTCTTT
>many|NA|TRBV12-3/TRBV12-4|TRBJ2-1
CASGGDLKGGEQFF
TGTGCCAGCGGTGGTGACCTCAAAGGGGGTGAGCAGTTCTTC
>NA|NA|TRBV5-5|TRBJ1-4
CASSSREPAREKLFF
TGTGCCAGCAGCTCCAGGGAACCGGCGAGGGAAAAACTGTTTTTT
>NA|NA|TRBV6-1|TRBJ1-5
CASAGRHNQPQHF
TGTGCCAGTGCGGGGCGGCACAATCAGCCCCAGCATTTT
>NA|NA|TRBV5-1|TRBJ2-5
CASRYSTGQETQYF
TGCGCCAGCAGGTATTCTACGGGTCAAGAGACCCAGTACTTC
>NA|NA|TRBV4-2|TRBJ2-3
CASSQSPDTQYF
TGTGCCAGCAGCCAAAGTCCAGATACGCAGTATTTT
>few|TRBD2|TRBV3-1|TRBJ2-1
CASSQDFAGERFF
TGTGCCAGCAGCCAAGACTTCGCGGGAGAACGATTCTTC
>few|TRBD2|TRBV9|TRBJ2-3
CASSASLRGGIDTQYF
TGTGCCAGCAGCGCCAGTTTGCGGGGGGGCATTGATACGCAGTATTTT
>NA|TRBD1|TRBV15|TRBJ2-2
CATSPGQGNTGELFF
TGTGCCACCAGCCCGGGACAGGGGAACACCGGGGAGCTGTTTTTT
>few|TRBD1|TRBV19|TRBJ2-7
CASSIAGGNYEQYF
TGTGCCAGTAGTATAGCAGGGGGCAACTACGAGCAGTACTTC
>NA|NA|TRBV12-3/TRBV12-4|TRBJ1-3
CASSPVQNTIYF
TGTGCCAGCAGTCCCGTTCAAAACACCATATATTTT
>many|NA|TRBV20-1|TRBJ2-3
CSASGTSSTDTQYF
TGCAGTGCTAGCGGAACCTCTAGCACAGATACGCAGTATTTT